This TCR beta chain was sequenced for a study of OX40 agonist ivuxolimab in advanced cancers. Overall study: Patients were dosed with the agonistic anti-OX40 (CD134) antibody ivuxolimab. Study outcomes and limitations: There were, on average, more expanded clones in CD8+ T cells than in CD4+. Certain nonresponding patients likewise had low normalized T-cell clonal expansion.

Exclusion of a patient followed from autoimmune disease history or systemic immunosuppression. Details on this clone: Its antigen is unidentified.

The CDR3 totals 15 residues. The V gene's germline CDR1 is PRHDT and CDR2 FYEKMQ (reference sequence). The germline V and J ends were trimmed by 2 bases and 0 bases, with 11 bases remaining between them. TCRdb keeps only in-frame clones here, not all; method: immunoSEQ multiplex PCR. The sample lists more than 80,000 clones; 91% were seen once. The sequencing used CD4+ or CD8+ T cells sorted from blood, collected in a trial of the OX40 agonist ivuxolimab. The J gene is TRBJ2-7, the V gene TRBV13; TRBD2 might be the D (5 bases). This receptor was obtained from an adult with an advanced solid tumor such as melanoma, head and neck, liver or kidney cancer. The CDR3 DNA follows: TGTGCCAGCAGCTTAAGTCCTGGGAGCTCCTACGAGCAGTACTTC. This gives the protein CASSLSPGSSYEQYF.